This TCR beta chain stems from a study of cytomegalovirus exposure and HLA in healthy donors. Study at large: As an earlier analysis found, 150 million to 200 million T cells yielded 95 million to 130 million unique TCR beta sequences. Tens of millions of unique TCRs from HLA-typed donors were held in an early release of data.

Study-level points and caveats: As a later analysis showed, a missense DCLRE1C variant was linked to trimming of TCR beta V- and J-genes.

Trimming stripped 0 bases from V and 2 bases from J, with 10 bases between. Germline loops: CDR1 LGHNA, CDR2 YNFKEQ. The length of the CDR3 is 15 residues. Note on this clone: What it binds is not known.

Primers: 60 Vbeta forward and 13 Jbeta reverse. TCRdb's table, derived via immunoSEQ multiplex PCR, lists solely in-frame clones and lacks some. The table lists roughly 170,000 clones, 84% of them singletons. What was sequenced was PBMCs. This receptor was taken from a girl aged 2 to 9 in good health and CMV-seropositive. The chain couples TRBV4-2 to TRBJ1-1; unclear D gene. CDR3 region: CASSQDLSVNTEAFF. CDR3 bases: TGTGCCAGCAGCCAAGATCTTTCGGTTAACACTGAAGCTTTCTTT.